This T cell receptor beta chain was retrieved from a study of T cell repertoires in cytomegalovirus infection. TCRdb passed the reads through MiXCR, listing each CDR3 protein once. Of 510,000 or so distinct CDR3 sequences listed, approximately 26% are singletons. In the case of this clonotype: Its specificity is unknown.

The germline V gene has CDR1 SNHLY and CDR2 FYNNEI. CDR3 length equals 13 residues. Trimming removed 10 bases from V and 4 bases from J, with 16 bases in between. Study-wide points: HLA-C-restricted, CMV-specific TCR beta clonotypes were dominant ex vivo.

The chain couples TRBV2 to TRBJ1-2, with TRBD1 as a possible D gene (5 bases). Specimen: PBMCs. This TCR derives from a human donor in good health (CMV status not recorded). Some clones in this sample may be carry-over from other donors' samples. The chain's CDR3 is CATSDSIRYGYTF. CDR3 in DNA: TGTGCCACTTCCGACAGTATACGCTATGGCTACACCTTC.